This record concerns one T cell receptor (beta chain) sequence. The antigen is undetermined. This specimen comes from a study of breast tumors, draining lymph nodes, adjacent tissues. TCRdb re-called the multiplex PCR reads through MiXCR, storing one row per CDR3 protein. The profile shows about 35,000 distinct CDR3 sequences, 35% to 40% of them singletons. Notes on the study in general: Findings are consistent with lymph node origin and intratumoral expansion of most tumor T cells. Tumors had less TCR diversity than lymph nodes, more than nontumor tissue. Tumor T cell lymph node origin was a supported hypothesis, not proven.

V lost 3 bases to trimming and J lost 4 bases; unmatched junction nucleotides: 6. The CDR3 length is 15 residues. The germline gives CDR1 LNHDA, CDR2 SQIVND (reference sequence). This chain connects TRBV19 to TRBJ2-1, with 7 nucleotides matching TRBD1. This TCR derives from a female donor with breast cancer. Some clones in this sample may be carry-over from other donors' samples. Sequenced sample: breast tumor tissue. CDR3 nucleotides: TGTGCCAGTAGTATGAGACAGGGTATATACAATGAGCAGTTCTTC. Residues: CASSMRQGIYNEQFF.